The 32 T cell receptor beta chains presented below share a single source sample, sequenced in a study of shared clonotypes between healthy human individuals. The protocol was immunoSEQ multiplex PCR, while the TCRdb copy is restricted to in-frame clones and leaves out a portion. The sample lists just over 2,000,000 clones, 85% to 95% occurring once. Sequenced: naive CD4+ T cells sorted from blood. The subset denotes: CD45RA+ positively selected. The origin of the receptors is a man between 18 and 29 years old in good health.

V gene TRBV15 combines with J gene TRBJ2-7; D is unclear. V dropped 3 bases and J dropped 7 bases, with 19 bases sitting between them. Germline loops: CDR1 LNHNV, CDR2 YYDKDF (reference sequence). The CDR3 runs 15 residues. The CDR3 region is CATSSYLATPREQYF. In nucleotides, the CDR3 is TGTGCCACCAGCAGTTATTTGGCTACTCCGCGGGAGCAGTACTTC. The variable domain in full, completed from reference TRBV15 and TRBJ2-7, reads DAMVIQNPRYQVTQFGKPVTLSCSQTLNHNVMYWYQQKSSQAPKLLFHYYDKDFNNEADTPDNFQSRRPNTSFCFLDIRSPGLGDTAMYLCATSSYLATPREQYFGPGTRLTVT.

The chain joins TRBV25-1 to TRBJ2-3, with D perhaps TRBD2 (5 bases). V was cut by 6 bases and J by 2 bases, with 18 bases left in between. The CDR3 is 16 residues long. Germline CDR1 MGHDK, CDR2 SYGVNS. The DNA for the CDR3 is TGTGCCAGCAGACCGAGCCCAGCGGCGACCACAGATACGCAGTATTTT. Its translation: CASRPSPAATTDTQYF.

This chain links TRBV9 with TRBJ2-5; 9 bases align to TRBD1. There are 15 residues in the CDR3. Germline V gene sequence: CDR1 SGDLS, CDR2 YYNGEE. The J segment lost 5 bases and the V segment lost 3 bases, leaving 8 bases of the junction unmatched. The CDR3 is CASSGIQGAGETQYF. CDR3 coding DNA: TGTGCCAGCAGCGGGATACAGGGGGCAGGGGAGACCCAGTACTTC. The full variable domain, with the rest looked up from reference TRBV9 and TRBJ2-5, is DSGVTQTPKHLITATGQRVTLRCSPRSGDLSVYWYQQSLDQGLQFLIQYYNGEERAKGNILERFSAQQFPDLHSELNLSSLELGDSALYFCASSGIQGAGETQYFGPGTRLLVL.

Note on this clone: Other DNA sequences in the same sample also yield this CDR3. The chain employs TRBV4-1 and TRBJ2-5; D unclear. Between the trimmed V and J ends, which lost 1 base and 5 bases, there was a span of 8 bases. The CDR3 has 13 amino acids. CDR1 is MGHRA and CDR2 is YSYEKL in the germline V gene. In DNA, the CDR3 is TGCGCCAGCAGCCAAGTACTTGGCGAGACCCAGTACTTC. Encoded protein: CASSQVLGETQYF.

This sequence joins TRBV5-4 and TRBJ1-2, with TRBD1 matching 12 bases. The CDR3 sequence is 17 residues long. Germline values: CDR1 SGHNT, CDR2 YYREEE (reference sequence). With V trimmed by 4 bases and J by 4 bases, 11 bases remained unmatched. In nucleotides, the CDR3 is TGTGCCAGCAGCCCCTTGGGACAGGGGGCGCGCGGCTATGGCTACACCTTC. Encoded protein: CASSPLGQGARGYGYTF.

V is TRBV7-2 and J is TRBJ2-7, with 9 bases identical to TRBD1. Germline assignment: CDR1 SGHTA and CDR2 FQGNSA. This CDR3 region has 14 residues. The J segment lost 6 bases and the V segment lost 7 bases, leaving 10 bases of the junction unmatched. CDR3 region: CASTQQGALGEQYF. CDR3 in DNA: TGTGCCAGCACGCAACAGGGGGCGTTGGGCGAGCAGTACTTC.

The chain couples TRBV18 to TRBJ2-1, with 7 bases matching TRBD1. In germline, CDR1 is KGHSH, CDR2 LQKENI. The CDR3 has 14 amino acids. With 1 base clipped from V and 5 bases from J, the junction kept 2 bases outside the gene matches. The CDR3 DNA reads as TGTGCCAGCTCACCACAGGGGGCAAACAATGAGCAGTTCTTC. Its translation: CASSPQGANNEQFF.

Comment on this clone: The sample contains more than one DNA sequence encoding this CDR3. The chain employs TRBV5-1 and TRBJ1-3, with D hard to call. This CDR3 spans 13 amino acids. The V gene's germline CDR1 is SGHRS and CDR2 YFSETQ. V lost 3 bases, J lost 4 bases, and 8 bases lay in between. In nucleotides, the CDR3 is TGCGCCAGCAGCTCCGGAGACGGAAACACCATATATTTT. Its translation is CASSSGDGNTIYF.

The J gene is TRBJ1-1, the V gene TRBV30; D perhaps matches TRBD1 (6 bases). The germline gives CDR1 GTSNPN, CDR2 SVGIG (reference sequence). This CDR3 is 14 amino acids long. V was cut by 0 bases and J by 4 bases, with 12 bases left in between. DNA of the CDR3: TGTGCCTGGAGTGTAACCCAGGGGCTCACTGAAGCTTTCTTT. Its translation: CAWSVTQGLTEAFF. The entire variable domain, with the rest obtained from reference TRBV30 and TRBJ1-1, is as follows: SQTIHQWPATLVQPVGSPLSLECTVEGTSNPNLYWYRQAAGRGLQLLFYSVGIGQISSEVPQNLSASRPQDRQFILSSKKLLLSDSGFYLCAWSVTQGLTEAFFGQGTRLTVV.

The chain links TRBV28 to TRBJ2-1; possible D gene TRBD1, 5 bases. Trimming took 5 bases from V and 9 from J, leaving 14 bases between them. The CDR3 runs 13 residues. CDR1 is MDHEN, CDR2 SYDVKM, per germline. The CDR3 here is CASSRADQGEQFF. The CDR3 nucleotides read TGTGCCAGCAGTCGCGCTGACCAGGGTGAGCAGTTCTTC.

The chain carries TRBV5-1 and TRBJ2-7; 13 nucleotides match TRBD2. J lost 5 bases, V lost 2 bases, and 13 bases had no gene match. Germline lookup yields CDR1 SGHRS and CDR2 YFSETQ. The CDR3 has 18 amino acids. The CDR3 loop reads CASSFGQGTSGRANEQYF. In DNA, the CDR3 is TGCGCCAGCAGCTTCGGACAGGGTACTAGCGGGAGGGCCAACGAGCAGTACTTC.

J is TRBJ1-4 and V is TRBV11-2; D is undetermined. The CDR3 contains 15 residues. Germline loops: CDR1 SGHAT, CDR2 FQNNGV. V was pared by 6 bases and J by 6 bases, with 17 bases between. DNA for the CDR3: TGTGCCAGCAGAAATTCCGGGCGCCGGGATGAAAAACTGTTTTTT. Protein product: CASRNSGRRDEKLFF.

This CDR3 is CASSQDIHSTYEQYF. The CDR3 nucleotides are TGCGCCAGCAGCCAAGATATTCACAGCACCTACGAGCAGTACTTC. This rearrangement joins TRBV4-1 to TRBJ2-7; no reliable D call. Trimming cost V 0 bases and J 2 bases, with 11 bases left between them. CDR1 and CDR2 (germline): MGHRA, YSYEKL. The CDR3 has 15 residues.

The V call is TRBV11-2, the J call TRBJ2-7; D call uncertain. The CDR3 is 14 amino acids. Trimming cost V 4 bases and J 3 bases, with 13 bases left between them. The V gene's germline CDR1 is SGHAT and CDR2 FQNNGV. CDR3 coding DNA: TGTGCCAGCAGCTCGGGCCCAGAAAACTACGAGCAGTACTTC. Translation: CASSSGPENYEQYF.

The chain couples TRBV2 to TRBJ1-5, with D perhaps matching TRBD1 (6 bases). Germline assignment: CDR1 SNHLY and CDR2 FYNNEI. The CDR3 runs 13 residues. V was clipped by 6 bases and J by 4 bases, with 10 bases between them. The CDR3 reads CASRQGWNQPQHF. The CDR3 bases are TGTGCCAGCAGACAGGGTTGGAATCAGCCCCAGCATTTT.

In DNA, the CDR3 is TGTGCCATCTCTGACATCTCCAAAAACATTCAGTACTTC. This codes for CAISDISKNIQYF. The chain couples TRBV2 to TRBJ2-4; D is unresolved. Trimming pared 10 bases from V and 2 bases from J, leaving 12 bases between. CDR1 and CDR2 (germline): SNHLY, FYNNEI. The CDR3 is 13 amino acids.

This rearrangement joins TRBV7-2 to TRBJ1-6; D is uncertain. This CDR3 region has 14 residues. V shed 2 bases and J shed 8 bases, with 10 bases lying between them. The V gene's germline CDR1 is SGHTA and CDR2 FQGNSA. The CDR3 protein is CASSLNQADSPLHF. The CDR3 nucleotides are TGTGCCAGCAGCTTAAACCAGGCCGATTCACCCCTCCACTTT.

This clone was detected once. The genes are TRBV27 and TRBJ1-2; D possibly corresponds to TRBD1 (6 bases). V gave up 4 bases and J gave up 4 bases, with 16 bases separating them. Germline CDR1 and CDR2: MNHEY and SMNVEV (reference sequence). This CDR3 spans 15 amino acids. The CDR3, as DNA: TGTGCCAGCAGTTCCACAAAGGGGGGTTCCTATGGCTACACCTTC. Translating it yields CASSSTKGGSYGYTF.

The gene calls are TRBV19 and TRBJ1-1; D gene ambiguous. The CDR3 contains 13 residues. V was trimmed by 7 bases and J by 7 bases, leaving 16 bases between them. CDR1 is LNHDA and CDR2 is SQIVND in the germline V gene (reference sequence). This CDR3 reads CASTGDGGFEAFF. DNA of the CDR3: TGTGCCAGTACCGGAGATGGAGGCTTTGAAGCTTTCTTT.

In the case of this clone: Because the CDR3 is missing its conserved closing phenylalanine or tryptophan, this is likely a read error. Because the CDR3's place on the DNA is in doubt, the DNA is left out and the CDR3 is given as listed by TCRdb. The chain employs TRBV7-3 and TRBJ1-4; the table's D gene call, TRBD1, was not cross checked with the DNA. The CDR3 spans 10 residues, counting both ends. Germline CDR1 is SGHTA and CDR2 is FQGTGA. The CDR3 region is CASSLQGGCR.

This chain uses TRBV27 with TRBJ1-6; possibly TRBD1 for D (5 bases). The CDR3 totals 17 residues. Germline loops: CDR1 MNHEY, CDR2 SMNVEV (reference sequence). Deletions cut 2 bases from V and 1 base from J, with 12 bases between. The CDR3 bases are TGTGCCAGCAGTTTAGGTGACAGTGGTTCCTATAATTCACCCCTCCACTTT. Translated: CASSLGDSGSYNSPLHF.

J is TRBJ1-6 and V is TRBV2, with unresolved D. Germline-derived CDR1 and CDR2 are SNHLY and FYNNEI. The CDR3 totals 12 residues. V lost 6 bases and J lost 3, with 3 bases in between. The CDR3 DNA is TGTGCCAGCAGGATCTATAATTCACCCCTCCACTTT. Residues: CASRIYNSPLHF.

This clone was picked up one time. The gene calls are TRBV6-1 and TRBJ1-6; no clear D gene. The V end was cut by 0 bases, the J end by 4 bases, with 4 bases between. CDR3 size: 14 residues. Germline values: CDR1 MNHNS, CDR2 SASEGT. The CDR3 protein is CASSEAQYNSPLHF. The CDR3 DNA reads TGTGCCAGCAGTGAAGCCCAATATAATTCACCCCTCCACTTT.

This chain links TRBV18 with TRBJ1-5; TRBD1 is a possible D gene (5 bases). The CDR3 is 16 amino acids. The germline gives CDR1 KGHSH, CDR2 LQKENI. V lost 3 bases and J lost 6, with 18 bases in between. The CDR3 nucleotides are TGTGCCAGCTCACCCGGGGGGGTGATGGGTCTTCAGCCCCAGCATTTT. Translating gives CASSPGGVMGLQPQHF. Full variable domain (missing parts from reference TRBV18 and TRBJ1-5): NAGVMQNPRHLVRRRGQEARLRCSPMKGHSHVYWYRQLPEEGLKFMVYLQKENIIDESGMPKERFSAEFPKEGPSILRIQQVVRGDSAAYFCASSPGGVMGLQPQHFGDGTRLSIL.

V usage is TRBV7-9 and J usage is TRBJ1-1; D may be TRBD1 (6 bases). Germline values: CDR1 SEHNR, CDR2 FQNEAQ (reference sequence). This CDR3 region has 15 residues. Trimming took off 0 bases at V and 5 bases at J, with 13 bases between the two ends. The CDR3, as DNA: TGTGCCAGCAGCTTAGCGGGGGGCCTGGGTACTGAAGCTTTCTTT. The encoded protein is CASSLAGGLGTEAFF.

This chain connects TRBV2 to TRBJ2-1; D gene ambiguous. With 5 bases removed from V and 10 bases from J, the gap between germline ends came to 15 bases. Germline V gives CDR1 SNHLY, CDR2 FYNNEI. The CDR3 covers 13 residues. DNA for the CDR3: TGTGCCAGCAGTCCTGAAGCGTTAGGAGAGCAGTTCTTC. Its translation: CASSPEALGEQFF.

The rearrangement joins TRBV7-2 to TRBJ1-1, with D tentatively TRBD1 (6 bases). The germline V gene has CDR1 SGHTA and CDR2 FQGNSA. Between the trimmed V and J ends, which lost 1 base and 1 base, there was a span of 19 bases. This CDR3 comprises 18 residues. The DNA for the CDR3 is TGTGCCAGCAGCTTAGTCCCAGGGGCTATCGTGGGGAACACTGAAGCTTTCTTT. It is translated as CASSLVPGAIVGNTEAFF.

The rearrangement links TRBV5-1 to TRBJ2-7; 7 nucleotides line up with TRBD2. CDR3 size: 13 residues. Germline assignment: CDR1 SGHRS and CDR2 YFSETQ. The V gene end was trimmed by 4 bases and the J gene end by 0 bases; junction bases not matched to a gene: 1. CDR3 sequence: CASSRGSSYEQYF. The CDR3 DNA is TGCGCCAGCAGCCGCGGGAGCTCCTACGAGCAGTACTTC.

The chain joins TRBV28 to TRBJ1-4; D might be TRBD1 (6 bases). The CDR3 has 13 amino acids. V gave up 4 bases and J gave up 7 bases, with 10 bases separating them. Germline V gene data show CDR1 as MDHEN and CDR2 as SYDVKM. The CDR3 loop is CASSSRGSEKLFF. CDR3 DNA: TGTGCCAGCAGTTCCAGGGGTAGTGAAAAACTGTTTTTT.

The chain links TRBV18 to TRBJ2-7; D is uncertain. The germline V and J ends were trimmed by 3 bases and 3 bases, with 6 bases remaining between them. The CDR3 extends over 12 amino acids. CDR1 KGHSH and CDR2 LQKENI come from the germline V gene. The CDR3 DNA sequence: TGTGCCAGCTCACCTACTCTCTACGAGCAGTACTTC. It yields the protein CASSPTLYEQYF.

The chain carries TRBV5-6 and TRBJ2-7; D not resolved. Germline values: CDR1 SGHDT, CDR2 YYEEEE. This CDR3 has 14 amino acids. Trimming left V 0 bases short and J 2 bases short, with 9 bases between. CDR3 in amino acids: CASSLVGYPYEQYF. CDR3 in DNA: TGTGCCAGCAGCTTGGTTGGGTATCCCTACGAGCAGTACTTC.

The chain joins TRBV30 to TRBJ2-1; 11 bases are shared with TRBD2. Germline CDR1 GTSNPN, CDR2 SVGIG (reference sequence). CDR3 length equals 14 residues. With V trimmed by 1 base and J by 6 bases, 2 bases remained unmatched. The CDR3 protein is CAWSAGLAANEQFF. Written as DNA, the CDR3 is TGTGCCTGGAGTGCGGGACTAGCGGCCAATGAGCAGTTCTTC.